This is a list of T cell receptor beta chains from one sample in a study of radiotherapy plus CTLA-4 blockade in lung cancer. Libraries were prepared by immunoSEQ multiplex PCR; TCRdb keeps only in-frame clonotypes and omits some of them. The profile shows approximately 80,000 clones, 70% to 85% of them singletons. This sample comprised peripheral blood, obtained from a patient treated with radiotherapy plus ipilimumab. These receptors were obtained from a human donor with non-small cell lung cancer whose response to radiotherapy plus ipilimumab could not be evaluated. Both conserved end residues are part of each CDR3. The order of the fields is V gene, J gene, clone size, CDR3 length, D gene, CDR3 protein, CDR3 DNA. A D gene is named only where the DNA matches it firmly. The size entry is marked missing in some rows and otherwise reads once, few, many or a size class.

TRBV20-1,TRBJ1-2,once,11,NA,CSASAGSGYTF,TGCAGTGCTAGCGCAGGAAGCGGCTACACCTTC
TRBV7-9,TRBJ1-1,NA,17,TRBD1,CASRNPGQGAKNTEAFF,TGTGCCAGCAGAAACCCGGGACAGGGGGCGAAGAACACTGAAGCTTTCTTT
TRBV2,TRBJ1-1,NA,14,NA,CASSPGHLNTEAFF,TGTGCCAGCAGCCCGGGACACTTGAACACTGAAGCTTTCTTT
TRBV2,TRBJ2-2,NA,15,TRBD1,CASSDKGQGTGELFF,TGTGCCAGCAGTGATAAAGGACAGGGCACCGGGGAGCTGTTTTTT
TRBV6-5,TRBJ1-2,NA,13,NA,CASSYRGEYGYTF,TGTGCCAGCAGTTATCGGGGGGAATATGGCTACACCTTC
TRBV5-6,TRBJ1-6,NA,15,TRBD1,CASSSLTGNGSPLHF,TGTGCCAGCAGCTCACTGACAGGGAATGGTTCACCCCTCCACTTT
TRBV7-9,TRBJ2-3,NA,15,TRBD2,CASSLPASGPDTQYF,TGTGCCAGCAGCTTACCCGCTAGCGGCCCAGATACGCAGTATTTT
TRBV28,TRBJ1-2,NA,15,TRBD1,CASRRTGGPDYGYTF,TGTGCCAGCAGGAGGACAGGGGGGCCCGACTATGGCTACACCTTC
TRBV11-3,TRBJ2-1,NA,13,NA,CASSFGAHNEQFF,TGTGCCAGCAGCTTTGGGGCCCACAATGAGCAGTTCTTC
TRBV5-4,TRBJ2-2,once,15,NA,CASSLDRVGTGELFF,TGTGCCAGCAGCTTGGACAGGGTGGGCACCGGGGAGCTGTTTTTT
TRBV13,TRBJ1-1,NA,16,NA,CASSSYRDSQGTEAFF,TGTGCCAGCAGCTCGTACCGGGACTCCCAAGGCACTGAAGCTTTCTTT
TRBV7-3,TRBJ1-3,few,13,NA,CASSLLRGNTIYF,TGTGCCAGCAGCTTATTGCGGGGAAACACCATATATTTT
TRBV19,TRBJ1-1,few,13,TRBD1,CASSLGWDREAFF,TGTGCCAGTAGTCTCGGTTGGGACAGAGAAGCTTTCTTT
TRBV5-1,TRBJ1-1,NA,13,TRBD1,CASTTGDSTEAFF,TGCGCCAGTACGACAGGGGATTCCACTGAAGCTTTCTTT
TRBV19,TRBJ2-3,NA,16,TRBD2,CASSMGLAGAGDTQYF,TGTGCCAGTAGTATGGGTCTAGCGGGAGCGGGAGATACGCAGTATTTT
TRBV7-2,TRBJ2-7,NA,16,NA,CASSFYDRSFSYEQYF,TGTGCCAGCAGCTTTTACGACAGGTCCTTCTCCTACGAGCAGTACTTC
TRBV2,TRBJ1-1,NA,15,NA,CASSVSRTDNTEAFF,TGTGCCAGCAGTGTAAGTAGGACAGACAACACTGAAGCTTTCTTT
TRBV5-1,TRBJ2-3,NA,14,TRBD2,CASHLLGGGDTQYF,TGCGCCAGCCACCTTCTCGGCGGGGGGGACACGCAGTATTTT
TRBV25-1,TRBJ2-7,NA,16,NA,CASSASRPGGKDEQYF,TGTGCCAGCAGTGCCTCTCGTCCAGGGGGGAAGGACGAGCAGTACTTC